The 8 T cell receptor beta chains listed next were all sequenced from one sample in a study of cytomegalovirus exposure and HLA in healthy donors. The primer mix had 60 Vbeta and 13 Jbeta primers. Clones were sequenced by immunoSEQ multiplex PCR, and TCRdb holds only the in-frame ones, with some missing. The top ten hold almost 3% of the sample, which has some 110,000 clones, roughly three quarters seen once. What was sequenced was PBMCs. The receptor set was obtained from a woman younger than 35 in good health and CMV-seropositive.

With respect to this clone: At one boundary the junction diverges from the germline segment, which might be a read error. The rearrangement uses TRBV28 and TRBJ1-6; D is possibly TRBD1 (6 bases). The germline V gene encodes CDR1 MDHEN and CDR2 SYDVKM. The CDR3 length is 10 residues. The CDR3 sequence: CASSQGPPHF. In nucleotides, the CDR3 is TGTGCCAGCTCCCAGGGGCCCCCCCACTTT.

CDR3 sequence: CASSLLDRTNTEAFF. CDR3 DNA: TGCGCCAGCAGCTTGCTCGACAGGACGAACACTGAAGCTTTCTTT. The J gene is TRBJ1-1, the V gene TRBV5-1, with TRBD1 as a possible D gene (6 bases). The CDR3 has 15 amino acids. Per the germline V gene, CDR1 is SGHRS and CDR2 is YFSETQ. Trimming pared 1 base from V and 1 base from J, leaving 11 bases between.

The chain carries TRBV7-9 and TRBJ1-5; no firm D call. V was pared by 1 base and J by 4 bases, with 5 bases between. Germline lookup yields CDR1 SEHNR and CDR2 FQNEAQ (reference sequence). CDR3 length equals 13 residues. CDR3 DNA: TGTGCCAGCAGCTTAGTACAGAATCAGCCCCAGCATTTT. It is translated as CASSLVQNQPQHF.

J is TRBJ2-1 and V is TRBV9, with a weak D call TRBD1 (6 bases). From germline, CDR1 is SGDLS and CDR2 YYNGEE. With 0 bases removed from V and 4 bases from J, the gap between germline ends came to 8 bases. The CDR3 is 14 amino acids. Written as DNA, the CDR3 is TGTGCCAGCAGCGTAGAGGGGGTTTACAATGAGCAGTTCTTC. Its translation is CASSVEGVYNEQFF. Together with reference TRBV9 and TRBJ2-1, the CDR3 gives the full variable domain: DSGVTQTPKHLITATGQRVTLRCSPRSGDLSVYWYQQSLDQGLQFLIQYYNGEERAKGNILERFSAQQFPDLHSELNLSSLELGDSALYFCASSVEGVYNEQFFGPGTRLTVL.

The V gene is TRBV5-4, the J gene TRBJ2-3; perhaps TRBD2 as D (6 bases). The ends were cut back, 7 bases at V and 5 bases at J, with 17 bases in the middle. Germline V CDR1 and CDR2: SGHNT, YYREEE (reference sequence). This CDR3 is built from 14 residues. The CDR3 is CASSGGLGGDTQYF. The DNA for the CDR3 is TGTGCCAGCTCCGGGGGTCTGGGCGGAGATACGCAGTATTTT.

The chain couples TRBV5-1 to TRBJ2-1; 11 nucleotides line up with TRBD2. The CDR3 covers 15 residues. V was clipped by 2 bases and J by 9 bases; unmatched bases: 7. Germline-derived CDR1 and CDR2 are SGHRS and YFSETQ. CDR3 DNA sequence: TGCGCCAGCAGCTTTATAGCGGGAGGGCGGGTTGAGCAGTTCTTC. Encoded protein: CASSFIAGGRVEQFF.

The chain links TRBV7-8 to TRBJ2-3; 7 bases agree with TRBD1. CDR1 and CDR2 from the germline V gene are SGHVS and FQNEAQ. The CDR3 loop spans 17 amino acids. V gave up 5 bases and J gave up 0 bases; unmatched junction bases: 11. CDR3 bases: TGTGCCAGCAGCAGCCGGGACAGCACCGCTAGCACAGATACGCAGTATTTT. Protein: CASSSRDSTASTDTQYF.

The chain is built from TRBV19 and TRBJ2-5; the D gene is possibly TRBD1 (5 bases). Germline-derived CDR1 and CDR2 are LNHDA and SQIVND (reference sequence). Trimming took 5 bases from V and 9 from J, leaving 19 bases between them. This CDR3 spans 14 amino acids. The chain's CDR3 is CASSPSPGSIAQYF. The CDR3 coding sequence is TGTGCCAGTAGTCCCAGTCCAGGGTCGATAGCCCAGTACTTC.